Each of the 31 T cell receptor beta chains below was sequenced from the same sample in a study of patients and donors after allogeneic stem cell transplantation. TCRdb used MiXCR to reprocess the RT-PCR reads, holding one entry per CDR3 protein. The data show some 880,000 distinct CDR3 sequences, roughly 18% seen once. The sequencing input was blood, either unsorted or a sorted T cell fraction (not recorded which). These receptors were obtained from a human donor who was either an allogeneic HSCT recipient or a stem cell or donor lymphocyte infusion donor (not recorded which). It is not recorded whose cells these are; they may come from a transplant donor.

This clonotype turned up a few times. This sequence joins TRBV9 and TRBJ2-3; 7 positions agree with TRBD2. The CDR3 spans 18 residues. Unmatched junction bases numbered 12, after V lost 2 bases and J lost 0 bases. Per germline, CDR1 SGDLS and CDR2 YYNGEE. The CDR3 nucleotides read TGTGCCAGCAGCGTCAACTCATTCGGGGGGAGTAGCACAGATACGCAGTATTTT. This encodes CASSVNSFGGSSTDTQYF.

This chain links TRBV9 with TRBJ2-5; the D is unclear. Looked up from germline, CDR1 is SGDLS and CDR2 is YYNGEE. The V end lost 0 bases, the J end lost 3 bases, and 9 bases lay between the germline ends. The CDR3 covers 14 residues. This chain's CDR3 is CASSVDPVKETQYF. The CDR3 DNA reads as TGTGCCAGCAGCGTAGATCCAGTTAAAGAGACCCAGTACTTC.

This chain joins TRBV5-1 and TRBJ2-7, with a tentative D call TRBD2 (5 bases). Germline CDR1 SGHRS, CDR2 YFSETQ. This CDR3 region has 15 residues. V shed 4 bases and J shed 2 bases, with 16 bases lying between them. CDR3 amino acids: CASSLGETVTYEQYF. CDR3 coding DNA: TGCGCCAGCAGCCTGGGAGAAACGGTCACCTACGAGCAGTACTTC.

The rearrangement links TRBV4-1 to TRBJ1-5; D possibly corresponds to TRBD1 (5 bases). Deletions cut 3 bases from V and 7 bases from J, with 19 bases between. The CDR3 is made up of 16 amino acids. In germline, CDR1 is MGHRA, CDR2 YSYEKL. The CDR3: CASSQDTPTAGQPQHF. CDR3 nucleotide sequence: TGCGCCAGCAGCCAGGACACCCCCACAGCCGGACAGCCCCAGCATTTT.

This clonotype occurred a few times. The chain carries TRBV7-9 and TRBJ2-4; TRBD1 aligns across 9 bases. Losses at the gene ends were 0 bases for V and 7 bases for J; bases not matched to a gene: 4. The germline V gene encodes CDR1 SEHNR and CDR2 FQNEAQ (reference sequence). The CDR3 contains 15 residues. The CDR3 sequence is CASSLAGTGSNIQYF. CDR3 bases: TGTGCCAGCAGCTTAGCGGGGACAGGGAGTAACATTCAGTACTTC.

This clonotype occurred many times. CDR3 DNA: TGTGCCAGCAGGGAGACAGATCACTCTGGAAACACCATATATTTT. As protein: CASRETDHSGNTIYF. The V call is TRBV12-3 or TRBV12-4, the J call TRBJ1-3, with D possibly being TRBD1 (5 bases). V was shortened by 6 bases and J by 0 bases, with 12 bases between the two germline ends. The CDR3 spans 15 residues.

The chain links TRBV3-1 to TRBJ2-4, with 7 bases fitting TRBD1. V shed 4 bases and J 7 bases; nucleotides not matched to a gene: 7. This CDR3 has 14 amino acids. From germline, CDR1 is LGHDT and CDR2 YNNKEL (reference sequence). CDR3 sequence: CASSRTARGNIQYF. CDR3 sequence (DNA): TGTGCCAGCAGCCGGACAGCCAGGGGGAACATTCAGTACTTC.

V is TRBV7-6 and J is TRBJ1-1, with D uncertain. Per germline, CDR1 SGHVS and CDR2 FNYEAQ. This CDR3 spans 13 amino acids. Trimming shortened V by 6 bases and J by 3 bases, and 11 bases separated the two germline ends. The CDR3 spells CASSKPPDTEAFF. The CDR3 nucleotides are TGTGCCAGCAGTAAACCGCCGGACACTGAAGCTTTCTTT.

This clonotype was seen more than once but under ten times. This sequence joins TRBV5-6 and TRBJ2-7; TRBD2 aligns across 8 bases. Unmatched junction bases numbered 14, after V lost 6 bases and J lost 0 bases. Germline CDR1 reads SGHDT; CDR2 reads YYEEEE. This CDR3 region has 17 residues. For the CDR3, the DNA is TGTGCCAGCACCGCGATTTTAGCGGGGTCAAGCTCCTACGAGCAGTACTTC. Translating it yields CASTAILAGSSSYEQYF. Full variable domain (rest looked up from reference TRBV5-6 and TRBJ2-7): DAGVTQSPTHLIKTRGQQVTLRCSPKSGHDTVSWYQQALGQGPQFIFQYYEEEERQRGNFPDRFSGHQFPNYSSELNVNALLLGDSALYLCASTAILAGSSSYEQYFGPGTRLTVT.

This clonotype was found a few times. The CDR3 loop is CASQRDRGNDEQYF. Here the CDR3 DNA reads TGTGCCTCCCAGCGGGACCGGGGGAACGACGAGCAGTACTTC. V gene TRBV7-9 combines with J gene TRBJ2-7; TRBD2 aligns across 7 bases. The ends lost 11 bases at V and 5 bases at J; junction bases unmatched: 15. In germline, CDR1 is SEHNR, CDR2 FQNEAQ (reference sequence). This CDR3 spans 14 amino acids.

The CDR3 reads CSARDLAGDYEQYF. CDR3 bases: TGCAGTGCTAGAGATCTGGCAGGGGACTACGAGCAGTACTTC. The V call is TRBV20-1, the J call TRBJ2-7; possible D gene TRBD1, 6 bases. The CDR3 contains 14 residues. Germline CDR1 is DFQATT and CDR2 is SNEGSKA (reference sequence). V dropped 0 bases and J dropped 3 bases, with 12 bases sitting between them.

This clonotype was recorded a few times. The V and J genes are TRBV9 and TRBJ1-1; D is undetermined. CDR1 and CDR2 from the germline V gene are SGDLS and YYNGEE. V was shortened by 4 bases and J by 2 bases, with 9 bases between the two germline ends. This CDR3 region has 13 residues. The CDR3 protein is CASSWQSNTEAFF. CDR3 coding DNA: TGTGCCAGCAGCTGGCAAAGTAACACTGAAGCTTTCTTT.

This clonotype appeared a few times. This chain links TRBV7-2 with TRBJ2-1, with 16 nucleotides matching TRBD2. The CDR3 totals 16 residues. Germline-derived CDR1 and CDR2 are SGHTA and FQGNSA. Trimming at V came to 5 bases and at J to 10 bases, leaving 8 bases not matched to a gene. This CDR3 is CASSKGLAGGPSEQFF. The CDR3 region has the DNA TGTGCCAGCAGCAAGGGACTAGCGGGGGGGCCATCCGAGCAGTTCTTC.

The chain recombines TRBV11-2 with TRBJ1-1; no reliable D call. The V gene lost 0 bases and the J gene lost 11 bases, with 13 bases spanning the gap. This CDR3 is built from 13 residues. Germline V gives CDR1 SGHAT, CDR2 FQNNGV. CDR3 in amino acids: CASSLDQVGWAFF. The DNA for the CDR3 is TGTGCCAGCAGCTTAGATCAAGTGGGGTGGGCTTTCTTT.

V usage is TRBV29-1 and J usage is TRBJ1-2; 8 nucleotides align to TRBD1. In germline, CDR1 is SQVTM, CDR2 ANQGSEA. The junction had 9 bases not matched to a gene; V was cut back by 7 bases and J by 8 bases. The CDR3 runs 12 residues. CDR3 sequence (DNA): TGCAGCGCCGGACAGGGAGGCATCGGCTACACCTTC. The encoded protein is CSAGQGGIGYTF.

This clonotype has more than one count but fewer than ten. The chain uses TRBV6-1 and TRBJ2-3, with 12 bases identical to TRBD2. The CDR3 is 16 amino acids. Looked up from germline, CDR1 is MNHNS and CDR2 is SASEGT. Trimming cost V 6 bases and J 4 bases; bases outside gene matches: 8. CDR3 coding DNA: TGTGCCAGCAGAGCTTGGACTAGCGGGAAGTCAGATACGCAGTATTTT. Translated, it gives CASRAWTSGKSDTQYF.

This clonotype turned up a few times. The chain joins TRBV6-1 to TRBJ1-1; D is uncertain. Trimming removed 5 bases at V and 1 base at J, with 11 bases between. Germline V gene data show CDR1 as MNHNS and CDR2 as SASEGT. CDR3 length: 14 amino acids. CDR3 protein: CASSKISGNTEAFF. The CDR3 region has the DNA TGTGCCAGCAGTAAAATTAGTGGGAACACTGAAGCTTTCTTT.

Here the CDR3 DNA reads TGTGCCAGCAGCCGATCCGGGACAAAGACAGATACGCAGTATTTT. It is translated as CASSRSGTKTDTQYF. This chain links TRBV7-2 with TRBJ2-3; TRBD1 might be the D (6 bases). V gave up 5 bases and J gave up 3 bases, with 15 bases separating them. CDR1 and CDR2 from the germline V gene are SGHTA and FQGNSA. This CDR3 spans 15 amino acids.

This clonotype appeared a few times. CDR3 protein: CASSSPLTSGKDIPETQYF. The CDR3 coding sequence is TGTGCCAGCAGCTCACCTCTGACTAGCGGGAAGGACATACCAGAGACCCAGTACTTC. The chain combines TRBV11-1 with TRBJ2-5; 11 bases are shared with TRBD2. The CDR3 contains 19 residues. Germline lookup yields CDR1 SGHAT and CDR2 FQDESV (reference sequence). The J segment lost 4 bases and the V segment lost 4 bases, leaving 17 bases of the junction unmatched.

This clonotype has more than one count but fewer than ten. V is TRBV10-3 and J is TRBJ1-4; 7 bases agree with TRBD1. This CDR3 spans 15 amino acids. Germline lookup yields CDR1 ENHRY and CDR2 SYGVKD. Losses at the gene ends were 6 bases for V and 8 bases for J; bases not matched to a gene: 12. CDR3 nucleotides: TGTGCCATCAGCGGAAAGACAGGGATTGGGGAAAAACTGTTTTTT. As protein: CAISGKTGIGEKLFF.

This clonotype was observed at least ten times. The chain has TRBV24-1 and TRBJ2-1, with 8 bases aligning to TRBD2. The trim removed 1 base at V and 5 bases at J, leaving 6 bases unmatched. Germline assignment: CDR1 KGHDR and CDR2 SFDVKD. This CDR3 spans 16 amino acids. The DNA of the CDR3 is TGTGCCACCAGTGATTTACAGCGGGGGAAGAACAATGAGCAGTTCTTC. It yields the protein CATSDLQRGKNNEQFF.

The CDR3 nucleotides are TGCGCCAGCAGCCATCCCCCGCGGGACGGCGGGGAGCTGTTTTTT. Translation: CASSHPPRDGGELFF. The V and J genes are TRBV4-1 and TRBJ2-2; weak D call: TRBD2 (6 bases). The V gene lost 3 bases and the J gene lost 7 bases, with 15 bases spanning the gap. The CDR3 loop spans 15 amino acids. Germline CDR1 reads MGHRA; CDR2 reads YSYEKL.

This clonotype was seen more than once but under ten times. The V call is TRBV10-3, the J call TRBJ1-1; D call uncertain. The V end lost 4 bases, the J end lost 1 base, and 4 bases lay between the germline ends. The germline V gene has CDR1 ENHRY and CDR2 SYGVKD. The CDR3 has 12 amino acids. Written as DNA, the CDR3 is TGTGCCATCAGTGGAAAGAACACTGAAGCTTTCTTT. This translates into CAISGKNTEAFF.

The chain carries TRBV20-1 and TRBJ2-1; weak D call: TRBD2 (6 bases). The CDR3 consists of 14 residues. The germline V gene has CDR1 DFQATT and CDR2 SNEGSKA (reference sequence). Between the trimmed V and J ends, which lost 3 bases and 7 bases, there was a span of 16 bases. CDR3 amino acids: CSASVAGPWNEQFF. The CDR3 nucleotides are TGCAGTGCTAGTGTTGCGGGACCCTGGAATGAGCAGTTCTTC.

This clonotype has more than one count but fewer than ten. The rearrangement links TRBV3-1 to TRBJ2-1; D unclear. Trimming took 0 bases from V and 6 from J, leaving 12 bases between them. Germline V CDR1 and CDR2: LGHDT, YNNKEL (reference sequence). This CDR3 is built from 15 residues. This CDR3 reads CASSQDGLLSNEQFF. The CDR3 region has the DNA TGTGCCAGCAGCCAAGATGGGCTACTAAGCAATGAGCAGTTCTTC.

This clonotype occurred many times. V is TRBV20-1 and J is TRBJ2-7; perhaps TRBD1 as D (6 bases). The CDR3 is 12 residues long. V gave up 4 bases and J gave up 1 base, with 8 bases separating them. Germline V gene sequence: CDR1 DFQATT, CDR2 SNEGSKA (reference sequence). The DNA for the CDR3 is TGCAGTGCTATAGACAGGTCCTACGAGCAGTACTTC. Protein: CSAIDRSYEQYF.

This clonotype has more than one count but fewer than ten. The chain uses TRBV7-8 and TRBJ2-3; D unresolved. The V gene lost 2 bases and the J gene lost 0 bases, with 9 bases spanning the gap. The CDR3 has 15 residues. Germline V gene data show CDR1 as SGHVS and CDR2 as FQNEAQ. In DNA, the CDR3 is TGTGCCAGCAGCTTAATCCGTTCTAGCACAGATACGCAGTATTTT. Amino acids: CASSLIRSSTDTQYF.

The sample holds a few counts of this clonotype. The chain has TRBV5-1 and TRBJ2-5; D call uncertain. This CDR3 has 16 residues. Between the trimmed V and J ends, which lost 5 bases and 5 bases, there was a span of 22 bases. CDR1 and CDR2 (germline): SGHRS, YFSETQ. In DNA, the CDR3 is TGCGCCAGCAGTCTTCACACTGCCGGGTCTAAGGAGACCCAGTACTTC. Protein product: CASSLHTAGSKETQYF.

This clonotype showed up just a few times. The CDR3 reads CASRRLADYEQYF. The CDR3 coding sequence is TGCGCCAGCAGGAGACTAGCGGACTACGAGCAGTACTTC. The chain combines TRBV5-1 with TRBJ2-7, with TRBD2 identical over 9 bases. The germline V gene encodes CDR1 SGHRS and CDR2 YFSETQ. V gave up 5 bases and J gave up 3 bases; unmatched junction bases: 3. CDR3 size: 13 residues.

The rearrangement links TRBV19 to TRBJ2-1; D might be TRBD1 or TRBD2, each matching 7 bases. V lost 3 bases and J 8 bases, leaving 17 bases between the germline ends. CDR1 is LNHDA and CDR2 is SQIVND in the germline V gene (reference sequence). The CDR3 is made up of 15 amino acids. The CDR3 DNA reads as TGTGCCAGTAGTATCAGGCCAGGGGGAGGGGATGAGCAGTTCTTC. Residues: CASSIRPGGGDEQFF.

V is TRBV11-2 and J is TRBJ2-1, with 7 positions matching TRBD2. The CDR3 sequence is 16 residues long. The V segment lost 3 bases and the J segment 2 bases; nucleotides outside the gene matches: 7. CDR1 SGHAT and CDR2 FQNNGV come from the germline V gene. CDR3 nucleotide sequence: TGTGCCAGCAGCTTCCCCCCCGGGACTACCTACAATGAGCAGTTCTTC. It is translated as CASSFPPGTTYNEQFF. Drawing the rest from reference TRBV11-2 and TRBJ2-1, the complete variable domain is EAGVAQSPRYKIIEKRQSVAFWCNPISGHATLYWYQQILGQGPKLLIQFQNNGVVDDSQLPKDRFSAERLKGVDSTLKIQPAKLEDSAVYLCASSFPPGTTYNEQFFGPGTRLTVL.